This T cell receptor beta chain was captured by sequencing in a study of T cell changes during pregnancy in multiple sclerosis. Sequencing used immunoSEQ multiplex PCR; TCRdb keeps in-frame clones, though not all of them. This table holds approximately 120,000 clones, less than 97% found once. The sequence derives from a female donor with multiple sclerosis, enrolled in a pregnancy study. The sequences come from peripheral blood, collected after pregnancy.

The DNA for the CDR3 is TGCGCCAGCAGCCAAACTAGCGGAAGCACAGATACGCAGTATTTT. It is translated as CASSQTSGSTDTQYF. The chain carries TRBV5-1 and TRBJ2-3; TRBD2 agrees at 8 bases. Per the germline V gene, CDR1 is SGHRS and CDR2 is YFSETQ. V lost 4 bases, J lost 0 bases, and 4 bases stayed unmatched. This CDR3 contains 15 residues.